This T cell receptor (beta chain) stems from a study of blood T cell repertoires in COVID-19. This CDR3 is 15 amino acids long. Germline V lookup: CDR1 SGHKS, CDR2 YYEKEE (reference sequence). J lost 2 bases, V lost 1 base, and 6 bases had no gene match. The protocol was immunoSEQ multiplex PCR, while the TCRdb copy is restricted to in-frame clones and leaves out a portion. The table records approximately 120,000 clones, 88% of them present only once. The specimen sequenced was peripheral blood. The sequence came from a human donor in a cohort sampled during active COVID-19. The chain has TRBV5-5 and TRBJ2-7; 7 bases line up with TRBD2. CDR3 loop: CASSLSWAGAYEQYF. CDR3 DNA: TGTGCCAGCAGCTTGAGTTGGGCGGGGGCCTACGAGCAGTACTTC.